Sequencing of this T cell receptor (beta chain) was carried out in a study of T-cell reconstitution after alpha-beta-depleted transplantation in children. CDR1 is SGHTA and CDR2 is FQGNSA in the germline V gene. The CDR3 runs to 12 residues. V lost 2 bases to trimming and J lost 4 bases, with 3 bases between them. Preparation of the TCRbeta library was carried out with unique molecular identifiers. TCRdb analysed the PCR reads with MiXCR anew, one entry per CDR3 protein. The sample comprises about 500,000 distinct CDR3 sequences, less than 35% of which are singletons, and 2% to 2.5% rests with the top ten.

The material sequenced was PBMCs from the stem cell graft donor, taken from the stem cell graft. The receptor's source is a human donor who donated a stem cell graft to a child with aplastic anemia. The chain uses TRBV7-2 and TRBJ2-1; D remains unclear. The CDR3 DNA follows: TGTGCCAGCAGCTTACGATACAATGAGCAGTTCTTC. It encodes CASSLRYNEQFF.